The clone carrying this TCR beta chain was detected once. The data were taken from a study of blood T cell repertoires in COVID-19. Background on the study: Samples taken during acute and convalescent COVID-19 were collected in the United States, Italy and Spain. The analysed material was cDNA or gDNA that came from T cells, B-cell-depleted T cells, or PBMCs.

Trimming removed 0 bases from V and 6 bases from J; junction bases left unmatched: 5. The CDR3 consists of 15 residues. CDR1 is LGHDT and CDR2 is YNNKEL in the germline V gene (reference sequence). The table came from immunoSEQ multiplex PCR; TCRdb's copy has only in-frame clones and leaves some out. The sample consists of some 240,000 clones, about nine tenths of them appearing once. What was sequenced was peripheral blood. This chain links TRBV3-1 (or the pseudogene TRBV3-2) with TRBJ1-5; 7 nucleotides align to TRBD1. This receptor was obtained from a man between 60 and 75 years old who had recovered from COVID-19. CDR3 DNA: TGTGCCAGCAGCCAAGACCCTCACAGGGGTCAGCCCCAGCATTTT. Amino acids: CASSQDPHRGQPQHF.